One sample yielded the 30 T cell receptor beta chains listed below, sequenced in a study of cytomegalovirus exposure and HLA in healthy donors. The PCR employed 60 Vbeta primers together with 13 Jbeta primers. The assay was immunoSEQ multiplex PCR, and TCRdb's table has in-frame clones only and misses some. Seen here are 50,000 or so clones, less than 75% observed once, and the top ten hold 5% to 6.5%. The sample consisted of PBMCs. The receptors come from a man aged 25-40 years in good health and CMV-seronegative.

In DNA, the CDR3 is TGTGCCAGCAGCCAACAGGATGAGCAGTTCTTC. Amino acids: CASSQQDEQFF. This sequence joins TRBV7-9 and TRBJ2-1; D perhaps matches TRBD1 (5 bases). The CDR3 loop spans 11 amino acids. The V end was cut by 5 bases, the J end by 8 bases, with 7 bases between. Germline lookup yields CDR1 SEHNR and CDR2 FQNEAQ (reference sequence). Full variable domain (rest looked up from reference TRBV7-9 and TRBJ2-1): DTGVSQNPRHKITKRGQNVTFRCDPISEHNRLYWYRQTLGQGPEFLTYFQNEAQLEKSRLLSDRFSAERPKGSFSTLEIQRTEQGDSAMYLCASSQQDEQFFGPGTRLTVL.

This sequence joins TRBV5-1 and TRBJ2-7; 9 bases are shared with TRBD2. In germline, CDR1 is SGHRS, CDR2 YFSETQ. Trimming took 0 bases from V and 3 from J; bases not matched to a gene: 7. The CDR3 is made up of 16 amino acids. DNA for the CDR3: TGCGCCAGCAGCTTGGAAGCGACTAGCGGCTACTACGAGCAGTACTTC. The encoded protein is CASSLEATSGYYEQYF.

The chain uses TRBV6-5 and TRBJ2-7; possible D gene TRBD2, 5 bases. The germline gives CDR1 MNHEY, CDR2 SVGAGI. The CDR3 consists of 15 residues. With 2 bases removed from V and 0 bases from J, the gap between germline ends came to 11 bases. The CDR3 region is CASSYGERDSYEQYF. DNA for the CDR3: TGTGCCAGCAGTTACGGGGAGCGCGACTCCTACGAGCAGTACTTC.

The gene calls are TRBV5-1 and TRBJ2-7, with TRBD2 as a possible D gene (5 bases). The CDR3 is made up of 18 amino acids. Between the trimmed V and J ends, which lost 4 bases and 1 base, there was a span of 24 bases. CDR1 and CDR2 (germline): SGHRS, YFSETQ. The CDR3: CASSPGSVTRVLSYEQYF. CDR3 coding DNA: TGCGCCAGCAGCCCGGGATCGGTCACGAGGGTCCTATCCTACGAGCAGTACTTC.

The CDR3 sequence: CASSESGGAGGQPQHF. The CDR3 region has the DNA TGCGCCAGCAGTGAGTCCGGGGGGGCAGGGGGTCAGCCCCAGCATTTT. The chain has TRBV10-2 and TRBJ1-5; 7 bases agree with TRBD1. This CDR3 has 16 residues. J was trimmed by 6 bases and V by 0 bases; bases with no gene match: 8. Germline lookup yields CDR1 WSHSY and CDR2 SAAADI.

This clone appeared a few times. The chain has TRBV6-1 and TRBJ1-2; D is unresolved. Per germline, CDR1 MNHNS and CDR2 SASEGT. Trimming took off 4 bases at V and 4 bases at J, with 7 bases between the two ends. The CDR3 has 12 residues. CDR3 sequence (DNA): TGTGCCAGCAGTGTGAACAGCTATGGCTACACCTTC. Encoded protein: CASSVNSYGYTF.

The chain joins TRBV5-6 to TRBJ1-2; possibly TRBD1 for D (6 bases). The V end was cut by 4 bases, the J end by 8 bases, with 12 bases between. CDR3 length equals 12 residues. Per the germline V gene, CDR1 is SGHDT and CDR2 is YYEEEE. In DNA, the CDR3 is TGTGCCAGCAGCCAGCACAGGGACGGCTACACCTTC. Protein sequence: CASSQHRDGYTF.

The chain has TRBV5-1 and TRBJ2-3; 8 bases are shared with TRBD2. J lost 5 bases, V lost 4 bases, and 9 bases had no gene match. There are 15 residues in the CDR3. Germline V gene data show CDR1 as SGHRS and CDR2 as YFSETQ. Written as DNA, the CDR3 is TGCGCCAGCAGCCAGATAGCGGGAACGGTAGATACGCAGTATTTT. Amino acid sequence: CASSQIAGTVDTQYF.

This chain connects TRBV10-2 to TRBJ1-2; TRBD1 is a possible D gene (5 bases). This CDR3 has 13 residues. V lost 6 bases and J 0 bases, leaving 8 bases between the germline ends. The V gene's germline CDR1 is WSHSY and CDR2 SAAADI. The CDR3, as DNA: TGCGCCAGCAGGCTACAGGCTAACTATGGCTACACCTTC. This translates into CASRLQANYGYTF.

This sequence joins TRBV5-4 and TRBJ1-2; no definite D call. This CDR3 region has 13 residues. V gave up 5 bases and J gave up 6 bases, with 14 bases separating them. Germline lookup yields CDR1 SGHNT and CDR2 YYREEE (reference sequence). CDR3 loop: CASSIGRQNGYTF. CDR3 coding DNA: TGTGCCAGCAGTATTGGGAGGCAGAATGGCTACACCTTC.

The chain recombines TRBV4-1 with TRBJ2-7, with D possibly matching TRBD2 (5 bases). The CDR3 is 16 residues long. The ends were cut back, 1 base at V and 6 bases at J, with 19 bases in the middle. Germline CDR1 and CDR2: MGHRA and YSYEKL. CDR3: CASSQGSVGDLGEQYF. The CDR3 nucleotides read TGCGCCAGCAGCCAAGGGAGTGTGGGAGACTTAGGCGAGCAGTACTTC.

The V and J genes are TRBV11-2 and TRBJ1-2; 8 nucleotides align to TRBD1. Germline V gene lookup returns CDR1 SGHAT and CDR2 FQNNGV. This CDR3 spans 15 amino acids. The V gene end was trimmed by 5 bases and the J gene end by 2 bases; junction bases not matched to a gene: 7. This chain's CDR3 is CASSPGTGWNYGYTF. In nucleotides, the CDR3 is TGTGCCAGCAGCCCCGGGACAGGTTGGAACTATGGCTACACCTTC.

CDR3 in amino acids: CASSPGTGKNEKLFF. The CDR3 DNA follows: TGTGCCAGCAGCCCCGGGACAGGGAAAAATGAAAAACTGTTTTTT. The chain is built from TRBV25-1 and TRBJ1-4, with 9 positions matching TRBD1. The CDR3 contains 15 residues. V trimming: 6 bases; J trimming: 5 bases; junction bases outside the gene matches: 7. The germline V gene encodes CDR1 MGHDK and CDR2 SYGVNS.

This CDR3 is CASSRGGREQFF. The CDR3 DNA reads TGTGCCAGCAGCAGGGGCGGGAGGGAGCAGTTCTTC. This chain connects TRBV6-4 to TRBJ2-1, with 8 bases fitting TRBD2. Germline values: CDR1 MRHNA, CDR2 SNTAGT. This CDR3 region has 12 residues. The V segment lost 6 bases and the J segment 10 bases; nucleotides outside the gene matches: 5.

The chain is built from TRBV4-2 and TRBJ2-2; tentative D call: TRBD2 (5 bases). The CDR3 runs 15 residues. Per the germline V gene, CDR1 is LGHNA and CDR2 is YNFKEQ. V lost 8 bases, J lost 2 bases, and 15 bases lay in between. The CDR3: CASQTPGDNTGELFF. CDR3 DNA sequence: TGTGCCAGCCAGACTCCCGGGGATAACACCGGGGAGCTGTTTTTT.

The chain employs TRBV25-1 and TRBJ1-4; 9 bases agree with TRBD1. J lost 5 bases, V lost 3 bases, and 7 bases had no gene match. Looked up from germline, CDR1 is MGHDK and CDR2 is SYGVNS. The CDR3 has 16 amino acids. The CDR3 loop is CASSDLGQGINEKLFF. For the CDR3, the DNA is TGTGCCAGCAGTGATTTGGGACAGGGAATCAATGAAAAACTGTTTTTT.

This clone came up a few times. The CDR3 DNA sequence: TGCGCCAGCAGTGAAAACATCAACTATGGCTACACCTTC. It specifies CASSENINYGYTF. The chain is built from TRBV10-1 and TRBJ1-2; no clear D gene. Trimming stripped 3 bases from V and 2 bases from J, with 7 bases between. Per the germline V gene, CDR1 is WNHNN and CDR2 is SYGVQD (reference sequence). The CDR3 runs to 13 residues.

This chain links TRBV30 with TRBJ2-7; 10 bases line up with TRBD2. The V gene's germline CDR1 is GTSNPN and CDR2 SVGIG (reference sequence). The CDR3 extends over 15 amino acids. The J segment lost 3 bases and the V segment lost 3 bases, leaving 8 bases of the junction unmatched. CDR3 sequence reads: CAWRIRTSGFYEQYF. In DNA, the CDR3 is TGTGCCTGGAGAATTAGGACTAGCGGATTCTACGAGCAGTACTTC.

V gene TRBV6-1 combines with J gene TRBJ2-7; possibly TRBD2 for D (6 bases). V was cut by 2 bases and J by 1 base, with 9 bases left in between. CDR3 length: 14 residues. Germline assignment: CDR1 MNHNS and CDR2 SASEGT. The CDR3 loop reads CASSEFGGSYEQYF. The CDR3 coding sequence is TGTGCCAGCAGTGAATTCGGAGGGTCCTACGAGCAGTACTTC.

The rearrangement uses TRBV10-2 and TRBJ2-5, with 8 positions matching TRBD2. The CDR3 runs 14 residues. Looked up from germline, CDR1 is WSHSY and CDR2 is SAAADI. V lost 10 bases, J lost 5 bases, and 12 bases stayed unmatched. The CDR3 nucleotides are TGCGCCACCCATTCGGGGGGGCTTCTGGAGACCCAGTACTTC. Its protein product is CATHSGGLLETQYF.

The gene calls are TRBV19 and TRBJ2-7; possible D gene TRBD1, 6 bases. The CDR3 is 17 amino acids. Germline CDR1 reads LNHDA; CDR2 reads SQIVND (reference sequence). V lost 4 bases to trimming and J lost 3 bases, with 22 bases between them. In DNA, the CDR3 is TGTGCCAGTAGTACAATTTATCCTAATCAGGGGATCTACGAGCAGTACTTC. The encoded protein is CASSTIYPNQGIYEQYF.

V is TRBV18 and J is TRBJ1-2, with D possibly matching TRBD1 (6 bases). Germline lookup yields CDR1 KGHSH and CDR2 LQKENI. The V gene lost 0 bases and the J gene lost 4 bases, with 15 bases spanning the gap. The CDR3 has 16 residues. CDR3 sequence: CASSPPTRQGTYGYTF. Written as DNA, the CDR3 is TGTGCCAGCTCACCACCAACAAGGCAGGGGACCTATGGCTACACCTTC.

The chain joins TRBV7-9 to TRBJ2-1, with 8 bases fitting TRBD2. The V gene end was trimmed by 4 bases and the J gene end by 2 bases; junction bases not matched to a gene: 7. Germline V lookup: CDR1 SEHNR, CDR2 FQNEAQ (reference sequence). CDR3 length equals 16 residues. The CDR3 nucleotides read TGTGCCAGCAGCTCGGGGGGCGGGAGGCCCTACAATGAGCAGTTCTTC. Encoded protein: CASSSGGGRPYNEQFF.

The rearrangement uses TRBV5-1 and TRBJ2-7; D may be TRBD1 (6 bases). Germline loops: CDR1 SGHRS, CDR2 YFSETQ. The CDR3 consists of 14 residues. Trimming shortened V by 3 bases and J by 0 bases, and 10 bases separated the two germline ends. CDR3 in DNA: TGCGCCAGCAGCTCGGGGACAATCTCCTACGAGCAGTACTTC. It is translated as CASSSGTISYEQYF.

The genes are TRBV29-1 and TRBJ2-7; 7 bases align to TRBD1. This CDR3 has 12 residues. Germline V lookup: CDR1 SQVTM, CDR2 ANQGSEA. Losses at the gene ends were 0 bases for V and 9 bases for J; bases not matched to a gene: 5. The CDR3 loop reads CSVEDQGDGQYF. The CDR3 DNA sequence: TGCAGCGTTGAAGACCAGGGGGATGGGCAGTACTTC.

V usage is TRBV7-7 and J usage is TRBJ1-1, with D uncertain. Trimming removed 1 base from V and 1 base from J, with 4 bases in between. Germline values: CDR1 SSHAT, CDR2 FNYEAQ (reference sequence). This CDR3 has 13 residues. The CDR3 DNA follows: TGTGCCAGCAGCTTAGACAGGAACACTGAAGCTTTCTTT. Its translation is CASSLDRNTEAFF.

This clone turned up a few times. The rearrangement joins TRBV5-6 to TRBJ2-7, with a tentative D call TRBD1 (6 bases). Germline assignment: CDR1 SGHDT and CDR2 YYEEEE. Deletions cut 0 bases from V and 2 bases from J, with 18 bases between. The CDR3 runs to 17 residues. CDR3 in DNA: TGTGCCAGCAGCTTGGCCACAGGGTCCCTTCAAACCTACGAGCAGTACTTC. It encodes CASSLATGSLQTYEQYF.

This rearrangement joins TRBV4-1 to TRBJ2-7; 8 nucleotides agree with TRBD1. This CDR3 has 14 residues. V gave up 4 bases and J gave up 3 bases; unmatched junction bases: 5. Germline V gives CDR1 MGHRA, CDR2 YSYEKL. CDR3 DNA: TGCGCCAGCAGCCGTGGACAGGGTAGCTACGAGCAGTACTTC. This sequence encodes CASSRGQGSYEQYF.

The chain has TRBV25-1 and TRBJ2-1; unclear D gene. In germline, CDR1 is MGHDK, CDR2 SYGVNS. This CDR3 comprises 14 residues. The ends were cut back, 4 bases at V and 0 bases at J, with 7 bases in the middle. In DNA, the CDR3 is TGTGCCAGCAGTGGGCCCCCCTCCTACAATGAGCAGTTCTTC. Translating gives CASSGPPSYNEQFF.

The genes are TRBV27 and TRBJ1-5; D uncertain. V lost 7 bases and J 4 bases, leaving 23 bases between the germline ends. The CDR3 has 17 residues. Germline CDR1 and CDR2: MNHEY and SMNVEV (reference sequence). CDR3: CASTSVGFGVINQPQHF. The CDR3 coding sequence is TGTGCCAGCACCTCGGTGGGGTTCGGGGTAATAAATCAGCCCCAGCATTTT.